This entry lists 27 T cell receptor beta chains sequenced from one sample in a study of vaccination effects on CD4 cells after COVID-19. The assay was immunoSEQ multiplex PCR, and TCRdb's table has in-frame clones only and misses some. The table records tens of thousands of clones, around three quarters of them present only once. No cognate antigen is known for these TCRs. Following culture for about ten days, CD4+ T cells were isolated. Sometime from March through December 2020, the person acquired a SARS-CoV-2 infection that PCR confirmed. Subjects were given two BNT162b2 or mRNA-1273 vaccine doses. The specimen was CD4+ T cells from PBMCs cultured without peptide, collected after COVID-19 vaccination. The receptor set was obtained from a human donor who had a prior SARS-CoV-2 infection.

Only a few counts were recorded for this clone. The chain couples TRBV18 to TRBJ1-1; D not resolved. V was trimmed by 3 bases and J by 1 base, leaving 9 bases between them. The CDR3 consists of 14 residues. Germline CDR1 reads KGHSH; CDR2 reads LQKENI. CDR3 protein: CASSPQHRNTEAFF. The CDR3 region has the DNA TGTGCCAGCTCACCTCAACATAGGAACACTGAAGCTTTCTTT.

Only a few counts were recorded for this clone. V gene TRBV11-2 combines with J gene TRBJ2-1, with 8 bases lining up with TRBD1. The junction had 3 bases not matched to a gene; V was cut back by 2 bases and J by 3 bases. Germline V gene sequence: CDR1 SGHAT, CDR2 FQNNGV. The length of the CDR3 is 15 residues. The CDR3 DNA sequence: TGTGCCAGCAGCTTACGGGACAGGATCTACAATGAGCAGTTCTTC. The encoded protein is CASSLRDRIYNEQFF. Looking up the rest from reference TRBV11-2 and TRBJ2-1 gives the full variable domain: EAGVAQSPRYKIIEKRQSVAFWCNPISGHATLYWYQQILGQGPKLLIQFQNNGVVDDSQLPKDRFSAERLKGVDSTLKIQPAKLEDSAVYLCASSLRDRIYNEQFFGPGTRLTVL.

The gene calls are TRBV4-1 and TRBJ1-4, with a possible D match to TRBD1 (6 bases). With 1 base removed from V and 0 bases from J, the gap between germline ends came to 6 bases. Per germline, CDR1 MGHRA and CDR2 YSYEKL. CDR3 length: 15 residues. The CDR3 spells CASSQGTATNEKLFF. For the CDR3, the DNA is TGCGCCAGCAGCCAAGGGACAGCAACTAATGAAAAACTGTTTTTT.

This chain uses TRBV6-5 with TRBJ2-5; the D gene is possibly TRBD2 (5 bases). The CDR3 has 14 residues. With 5 bases removed from V and 2 bases from J, the gap between germline ends came to 12 bases. Germline values: CDR1 MNHEY, CDR2 SVGAGI. CDR3 amino acids: CASSPTRGQETQYF. In DNA form, the CDR3 reads TGTGCCAGCAGTCCTACGAGAGGGCAAGAGACCCAGTACTTC.

The chain carries TRBV19 and TRBJ1-5; 8 bases map to TRBD1. The CDR3 spans 16 residues. Germline CDR1 LNHDA, CDR2 SQIVND (reference sequence). V lost 4 bases, J lost 5 bases, and 10 bases stayed unmatched. The CDR3 DNA is TGTGCCAGTAGTACCCTCGGGACAGGTGAGTATCAGCCCCAGCATTTT. Protein product: CASSTLGTGEYQPQHF.

The rearrangement links TRBV27 to TRBJ1-1; 7 bases agree with TRBD1. V lost 2 bases, J lost 6 bases, and 12 bases stayed unmatched. This CDR3 is built from 16 residues. Per the germline V gene, CDR1 is MNHEY and CDR2 is SMNVEV (reference sequence). The CDR3 sequence: CASSLNPDRERAEAFF. As DNA, the CDR3 is TGTGCCAGCAGTTTAAATCCAGACAGGGAACGGGCTGAAGCTTTCTTT.

In this sample, this clone is medium-sized. The sample holds other DNA sequences that translate to the same CDR3. J is TRBJ2-5 and V is TRBV5-1; 7 nucleotides agree with TRBD2. Per the germline V gene, CDR1 is SGHRS and CDR2 is YFSETQ. The V gene end was trimmed by 0 bases and the J gene end by 5 bases; junction bases not matched to a gene: 1. This CDR3 has 13 amino acids. The CDR3 region is CASSLEGGETQYF. CDR3 nucleotides: TGCGCCAGCAGCTTGGAGGGAGGGGAGACCCAGTACTTC.

This chain links TRBV6-5 with TRBJ2-1; D unclear. With 3 bases removed from V and 5 bases from J, the gap between germline ends came to 11 bases. The CDR3 is made up of 14 amino acids. CDR1 MNHEY and CDR2 SVGAGI come from the germline V gene. The CDR3, as DNA: TGTGCCAGCAGTTATTCCCTCTCTGACAATGAGCAGTTCTTC. This codes for CASSYSLSDNEQFF.

J is TRBJ2-7 and V is TRBV18; TRBD1 matches 9 bases. The CDR3 runs 15 residues. Germline V gene lookup returns CDR1 KGHSH and CDR2 LQKENI. Trimming removed 4 bases from V and 3 bases from J; junction bases left unmatched: 7. This CDR3 is CASSLSGQGYYEQYF. CDR3 bases: TGTGCCAGCTCACTTTCGGGACAGGGATACTACGAGCAGTACTTC.

The chain is built from TRBV5-1 and TRBJ1-4; D is unresolved. Germline CDR1 SGHRS, CDR2 YFSETQ. The CDR3 loop spans 13 amino acids. Trimming left V 1 base short and J 4 bases short, with 5 bases between. CDR3 coding DNA: TGCGCCAGCAGCTTGTCTGGTAATGAAAAACTGTTTTTT. It yields the protein CASSLSGNEKLFF.

The V and J genes are TRBV4-1 and TRBJ2-1; 10 nucleotides match TRBD2. This CDR3 comprises 17 residues. Looked up from germline, CDR1 is MGHRA and CDR2 is YSYEKL. V lost 4 bases and J lost 5; bases outside the gene matches: 11. CDR3 bases: TGCGCCAGCAGCCTTCGGAGAACTAGCGGGGAGGACAATGAGCAGTTCTTC. Translated, it gives CASSLRRTSGEDNEQFF.

The gene calls are TRBV10-3 and TRBJ2-7, with TRBD2 identical over 9 bases. The CDR3 spans 15 residues. Looked up from germline, CDR1 is ENHRY and CDR2 is SYGVKD. Trimming took 4 bases from V and 1 from J; bases not matched to a gene: 5. In DNA form, the CDR3 reads TGTGCCATCAGTGCTAGCGGGATTGTGTCCTACGAGCAGTACTTC. This translates into CAISASGIVSYEQYF.

V gene TRBV5-1 combines with J gene TRBJ2-1; maybe TRBD1 (5 bases). The V and J ends lost 7 bases and 10 bases respectively, with 15 bases between them. CDR3 length: 12 residues. Germline V gene data show CDR1 as SGHRS and CDR2 as YFSETQ. The CDR3 sequence: CASRVTGGEQFF. CDR3 nucleotides: TGCGCCAGCCGAGTTACAGGCGGCGAGCAGTTCTTC.

The V call is TRBV2, the J call TRBJ2-2; 11 bases agree with TRBD2. The V and J ends lost 7 bases and 1 base, in that order; junction bases with no gene match: 5. Germline V gene sequence: CDR1 SNHLY, CDR2 FYNNEI. The CDR3 runs to 16 residues. The CDR3 nucleotides read TGTGCCAGCACCATAGCGGGGGGGTGGAACACCGGGGAGCTGTTTTTT. This gives the protein CASTIAGGWNTGELFF. Drawing the rest from reference TRBV2 and TRBJ2-2, the complete variable domain is EPEVTQTPSHQVTQMGQEVILRCVPISNHLYFYWYRQILGQKVEFLVSFYNNEISEKSEIFDDQFSVERPDGSNFTLKIRSTKLEDSAMYFCASTIAGGWNTGELFFGEGSRLTVL.

V gene TRBV7-2 combines with J gene TRBJ2-3, with D unresolved. This CDR3 contains 14 residues. Between the trimmed V and J ends, which lost 4 bases and 3 bases, there was a span of 11 bases. Germline assignment: CDR1 SGHTA and CDR2 FQGNSA. CDR3 DNA sequence: TGTGCCAGCAGCTATAACGGGCCTACAGATACGCAGTATTTT. This encodes CASSYNGPTDTQYF.

The DNA for the CDR3 is TGTGCCAGTATCCTAGGCACCGGGGAGCTGTTTTTT. Protein product: CASILGTGELFF. The rearrangement links TRBV7-9 to TRBJ2-2, with D uncertain. The CDR3 has 12 amino acids. The V gene's germline CDR1 is SEHNR and CDR2 FQNEAQ (reference sequence). With 9 bases removed from V and 4 bases from J, the gap between germline ends came to 9 bases.

This clone was picked up a small number of times. The chain employs TRBV19 and TRBJ1-4; D is possibly TRBD1 (5 bases). With 0 bases removed from V and 8 bases from J, the gap between germline ends came to 7 bases. The CDR3 length is 13 residues. Per germline, CDR1 LNHDA and CDR2 SQIVND (reference sequence). CDR3 region: CASSIDREEKLFF. Here the CDR3 DNA reads TGTGCCAGTAGTATAGACAGGGAAGAAAAACTGTTTTTT.

The V gene is TRBV9, the J gene TRBJ2-5; 8 nucleotides match TRBD2. The CDR3 extends over 16 amino acids. J was trimmed by 4 bases and V by 0 bases; bases with no gene match: 8. The germline V gene encodes CDR1 SGDLS and CDR2 YYNGEE. The CDR3 here is CASSVDFGGAVETQYF. The DNA of the CDR3 is TGTGCCAGCAGCGTAGACTTCGGGGGGGCCGTAGAGACCCAGTACTTC.

The rearrangement joins TRBV6-5 to TRBJ1-1; a weak D match, TRBD1 (6 bases). CDR1 and CDR2 (germline): MNHEY, SVGAGI. With 6 bases removed from V and 0 bases from J, the gap between germline ends came to 14 bases. This CDR3 is 15 amino acids long. In DNA, the CDR3 is TGTGCCAGCAGACCTAGGACAGATGTGAACACTGAAGCTTTCTTT. Translation gives CASRPRTDVNTEAFF.

The chain combines TRBV4-2 with TRBJ2-3, with TRBD1 matching 9 bases. The CDR3 is made up of 16 amino acids. CDR1 is LGHNA, CDR2 YNFKEQ, per germline. V trimming: 2 bases; J trimming: 6 bases; junction bases outside the gene matches: 9. DNA of the CDR3: TGTGCCAGCAGCCAAACACCGGGACAGGGCCACGATACGCAGTATTTT. It codes for CASSQTPGQGHDTQYF.

This clone showed up just once. The rearrangement joins TRBV10-2 to TRBJ2-2, with no clear D. This CDR3 is 12 amino acids long. Deletions cut 4 bases from V and 6 bases from J, with 6 bases between. Looked up from germline, CDR1 is WSHSY and CDR2 is SAAADI. CDR3 residues: CASSVFAGELFF. In nucleotides, the CDR3 is TGCGCCAGCAGTGTATTCGCCGGGGAGCTGTTTTTT.

This clone was counted a single time. The J gene is TRBJ2-3, the V gene TRBV29-1; 8 positions agree with TRBD2. Germline trimming cut 8 bases from V and 3 bases from J; bases unmatched to any gene: 7. The CDR3 length is 13 residues. Germline V lookup: CDR1 SQVTM, CDR2 ANQGSEA. CDR3 region: CSKASGRTDTQYF. CDR3 sequence (DNA): TGCAGCAAGGCTAGCGGGCGGACAGATACGCAGTATTTT.

The J gene is TRBJ2-3, the V gene TRBV9; either TRBD1 or TRBD2 may supply D (6 bases each). The germline CDR1 and CDR2 sequences are SGDLS and YYNGEE. Trimming shortened V by 0 bases and J by 4 bases, and 12 bases separated the two germline ends. The CDR3 extends over 15 amino acids. In nucleotides, the CDR3 is TGTGCCAGCAGCGTAGTTTTGGGGGGCGCAGATACGCAGTATTTT. This encodes CASSVVLGGADTQYF.

The V gene is TRBV11-2, the J gene TRBJ1-1; 9 positions match TRBD1. The germline CDR1 and CDR2 sequences are SGHAT and FQNNGV. V trimming: 4 bases; J trimming: 7 bases; junction bases outside the gene matches: 7. The CDR3 is 14 residues long. For the CDR3, the DNA is TGTGCCAGCAGCTCCACTCCGGGACAGGGTGAAGCTTTCTTT. Encoded protein: CASSSTPGQGEAFF.

This chain joins TRBV11-3 and TRBJ2-1; 10 nucleotides agree with TRBD2. Germline loops: CDR1 SGHNT, CDR2 YENEEA. The V segment lost 0 bases and the J segment 10 bases; nucleotides outside the gene matches: 9. The CDR3 contains 16 residues. The CDR3 DNA sequence: TGTGCCAGCAGCTTAGATTTAAGCGGGGGGGGTTTGGAGCAGTTCTTC. Protein sequence: CASSLDLSGGGLEQFF.

The chain has TRBV18 and TRBJ2-7; D gene unclear. CDR1 and CDR2 (germline): KGHSH, LQKENI. V gave up 3 bases and J gave up 0 bases, with 3 bases separating them. The CDR3 has 12 residues. The CDR3 region is CASSPSSYEQYF. In DNA, the CDR3 is TGTGCCAGCTCACCCAGCTCCTACGAGCAGTACTTC.

The gene calls are TRBV6-5 and TRBJ2-2; D remains ambiguous. The CDR3 length is 13 residues. V dropped 2 bases and J dropped 9 bases, with 10 bases sitting between them. CDR1 and CDR2 from the germline V gene are MNHEY and SVGAGI. The CDR3 region has the DNA TGTGCCAGCAGTTACGACGGAACCCGGGAGCTGTTTTTT. Its protein is CASSYDGTRELFF.